This T cell receptor (beta chain) was sequenced in a study of shared clonotypes between healthy human individuals. The CDR3 consists of 15 residues. Germline loops: CDR1 SNHLY, CDR2 FYNNEI. Trimming shortened V by 6 bases and J by 4 bases, and 18 bases separated the two germline ends. Method: immunoSEQ multiplex PCR; TCRdb's copy keeps in-frame clones and lacks some. This sample has 450,000 or so clones, with roughly three quarters found just once. Unsorted samples used tens of millions of PBMCs for genomic DNA. The sample consisted of PBMCs. This sequence was found in a woman in her thirties or forties in good health. Some clones in this sample may be carry-over from other donors' samples. V and J are TRBV2 and TRBJ2-5; perhaps TRBD2 as D (6 bases). CDR3 amino acids: CASSPRDWATETQYF. CDR3 in DNA: TGTGCCAGCAGCCCCCGGGACTGGGCGACAGAGACCCAGTACTTC.